This is a list of T cell receptor beta chains from one sample in a study of shared clonotypes between healthy human individuals. Assay: immunoSEQ multiplex PCR; the TCRdb copy retains only in-frame clones and omits some. The sample holds some 2.1 million clones, 95% seen once. The specimen sequenced was naive CD4+ T cells sorted from blood. These TCRs come from a man younger than 35 in good health. CDR3s include the opening cysteine and the closing phenylalanine or tryptophan. D genes are given only for firm matches.

>.|TRBV9|TRBJ1-2
CASSVGTANYGYTF
TGTGCCAGCAGCGTCGGCACCGCTAACTATGGCTACACCTTC
>TRBD1|TRBV5-1|TRBJ1-4
CASSEGGQGATNEKLFF
TGCGCCAGCAGCGAGGGAGGACAGGGCGCAACTAATGAAAAACTGTTTTTT
>.|TRBV12-5|TRBJ1-2
CASGVTGLFGYTF
TGTGCTAGTGGCGTAACAGGGTTGTTTGGCTACACCTTC
>.|TRBV6-5|TRBJ1-6
CASSYFGTSASPLHF
TGTGCCAGCAGTTACTTCGGGACAAGCGCTTCTCCCCTCCACTTT
>.|TRBV11-2|TRBJ1-2
CASSSIRTGGYTF
TGTGCCAGCAGCTCAATAAGGACCGGCGGCTACACCTTC
>.|TRBV5-1|TRBJ1-6
CASRNPYRGGNNSPLHF
TGCGCCAGCCGGAACCCCTACAGAGGGGGAAATAATTCACCCCTCCACTTT
>.|TRBV30|TRBJ1-2
CAWSPHRGGYTF
TGTGCCTGGAGTCCCCATAGGGGCGGCTACACCTTC
>TRBD2|TRBV10-1|TRBJ2-7
CASSESYSGVSEQYF
TGCGCCAGCAGTGAGTCATATAGCGGGGTATCCGAGCAGTACTTC
>.|TRBV5-6|TRBJ1-5
CASSLGGRGNQPQHF
TGTGCCAGCAGCTTGGGAGGTAGAGGCAATCAGCCCCAGCATTTT
>.|TRBV6-1|TRBJ1-2
CASRDTGNYGYTF
TGTGCCAGTCGTGATACAGGGAACTATGGCTACACCTTC
>.|TRBV29-1|TRBJ1-1
CSVDRGGTEAFF
TGCAGCGTTGACAGGGGAGGAACTGAAGCTTTCTTT
>.|TRBV11-2|TRBJ2-7
CASSPLELGYEQYF
TGTGCCAGCAGCCCACTAGAGTTGGGGTACGAGCAGTACTTC
>TRBD1|TRBV2|TRBJ2-6
CASSAGTGASGANVLTF
TGTGCCAGCAGTGCCGGGACAGGGGCCTCTGGGGCCAACGTCCTGACTTTC
>TRBD1|TRBV28|TRBJ1-5
CASSSAGQGGNQPQHF
TGTGCCAGCAGTTCCGCGGGACAGGGGGGAAATCAGCCCCAGCATTTT
>TRBD1|TRBV7-9|TRBJ1-5
CAGGTECNQPQHF
TGTGCCGGGGGGACAGAATGCAATCAGCCCCAGCATTTT
>.|TRBV6-1|TRBJ1-1
CASSEPGLTNTEAFF
TGTGCCAGCAGTGAACCGGGACTAACGAACACTGAAGCTTTCTTT
>TRBD1|TRBV2|TRBJ2-7
CASSARSGTGHEQYF
TGTGCCAGCAGCGCACGATCCGGGACAGGGCACGAGCAGTACTTC